A single sample gave rise to the 24 T cell receptor beta chains below, sequenced in a study of chemoradiotherapy in HPV16-positive cancers. Clones were sequenced by immunoSEQ multiplex PCR, and TCRdb holds only the in-frame ones, with some missing. The profile shows tens of thousands of clones, more than 85% of them singletons. The sample was blood, taken from a patient who underwent chemoradiotherapy. The source of these receptors is a human donor with HPV-associated anogenital cancer.

This sequence joins TRBV4-3 and TRBJ2-7, with no clear D. The V gene lost 0 bases and the J gene lost 3 bases, with 9 bases spanning the gap. There are 14 residues in the CDR3. Germline assignment: CDR1 LGHNA and CDR2 YSLEER. As DNA, the CDR3 is TGCGCCAGCAGCCAAGATCGCAAGGGCTACGAGCAGTACTTC. It specifies CASSQDRKGYEQYF.

The chain has TRBV7-3 and TRBJ2-1; no clear D. The germline V gene encodes CDR1 SGHTA and CDR2 FQGTGA. The CDR3 sequence is 14 residues long. Deletions cut 1 base from V and 6 bases from J, with 10 bases between. The CDR3 nucleotides are TGTGCCAGCAGCTTAAGTCAGGCACTCAATGAGCAGTTCTTC. Protein product: CASSLSQALNEQFF.

V usage is TRBV7-2 and J usage is TRBJ2-7; unclear D gene. Germline CDR1 is SGHTA and CDR2 is FQGNSA. The CDR3 is made up of 15 amino acids. Trimming stripped 6 bases from V and 0 bases from J, with 15 bases between. The CDR3 is CASSYDSRSSYEQYF. The CDR3 DNA sequence: TGTGCCAGCAGTTACGATAGTCGAAGCTCCTACGAGCAGTACTTC.

This clone has a handful of counts. This chain joins TRBV19 and TRBJ1-6; D possibly corresponds to TRBD1 (5 bases). Trimming pared 3 bases from V and 8 bases from J, leaving 14 bases between. The V gene's germline CDR1 is LNHDA and CDR2 SQIVND (reference sequence). The CDR3 is made up of 15 amino acids. CDR3 coding DNA: TGTGCCAGTAGTATTGGGGCACACGGCGATTCACCCCTCCACTTT. It yields the protein CASSIGAHGDSPLHF.

The chain employs TRBV18 and TRBJ2-5; 8 bases agree with TRBD2. The closer fit of TRBJ2-7 to the DNA end suggests the J call may be wrong. The germline CDR1 and CDR2 sequences are KGHSH and LQKENI. The CDR3 has 14 amino acids. The CDR3 loop is CASSPTSGGYEQYF. For the CDR3, the DNA is TGTGCCAGCTCACCAACCAGCGGGGGCTACGAGCAGTACTTC.

The chain combines TRBV27 with TRBJ1-5; no firm D call. The CDR3 is 14 amino acids. Between the trimmed V and J ends, which lost 3 bases and 4 bases, there was a span of 10 bases. Germline-derived CDR1 and CDR2 are MNHEY and SMNVEV (reference sequence). For the CDR3, the DNA is TGTGCCAGCAGTTTTATAACGGGAAATCAGCCCCAGCATTTT. This translates into CASSFITGNQPQHF.

V usage is TRBV9 and J usage is TRBJ2-7, with 9 bases identical to TRBD2. Germline CDR1 and CDR2: SGDLS and YYNGEE. The CDR3 covers 16 residues. The V gene end was trimmed by 4 bases and the J gene end by 0 bases; junction bases not matched to a gene: 8. The CDR3 spells CASSKGLAGDSYEQYF. CDR3 DNA: TGTGCCAGCAGCAAAGGATTAGCGGGGGACTCCTACGAGCAGTACTTC.

This clone showed up just a few times. The chain uses TRBV5-1 and TRBJ2-2, with a weak D call TRBD1 (5 bases). Trimming left V 4 bases short and J 1 base short, with 8 bases between. In germline, CDR1 is SGHRS, CDR2 YFSETQ. The CDR3 is made up of 14 amino acids. This chain's CDR3 is CASSTQGNTGELFF. CDR3 DNA: TGCGCCAGCAGCACTCAGGGGAACACCGGGGAGCTGTTTTTT.

The J gene is TRBJ2-3, the V gene TRBV7-9, with 8 bases matching TRBD2. This CDR3 region has 14 residues. Germline lookup yields CDR1 SEHNR and CDR2 FQNEAQ (reference sequence). Trimming cost V 4 bases and J 6 bases; bases outside gene matches: 6. The CDR3 region has the DNA TGTGCCAGCAGCTCCGGACTAGCTTCTGATACGCAGTATTTT. Translation: CASSSGLASDTQYF.

Worth noting for this clone: Relative to the germline gene, one junction end is altered; a read error may explain this. This chain joins TRBV7-7 and TRBJ2-2; D remains unclear. The germline gives CDR1 SSHAT, CDR2 FNYEAQ (reference sequence). The CDR3 sequence is 12 residues long. CDR3 amino acids: CASSLVTGELFF. CDR3 bases: TGTGCTAGCAGCTTAGTCACCGGGGAGCTGTTTTTT.

This clone came up a few times. This chain links TRBV21-1 with TRBJ1-2; TRBD1, the table's D call, was not compared with the DNA. TRBV21-1 is labeled a pseudogene. The CDR3 length is 14 residues. CDR3 nucleotide sequence: TGTGCCAGCAGCGCGACAGGGGCTAACTATGGCTACACCTTC. Translating gives CASSATGANYGYTF.

The rearrangement links TRBV15 to TRBJ2-1; D is unresolved. The germline V gene has CDR1 LNHNV and CDR2 YYDKDF (reference sequence). The CDR3 covers 16 residues. V was cut by 3 bases and J by 0 bases, with 12 bases left in between. DNA of the CDR3: TGTGCCACCAGCAGTCCGCTTCTGAGCTCCTACAATGAGCAGTTCTTC. Translating it yields CATSSPLLSSYNEQFF. Complete variable domain (other parts from reference TRBV15 and TRBJ2-1): DAMVIQNPRYQVTQFGKPVTLSCSQTLNHNVMYWYQQKSSQAPKLLFHYYDKDFNNEADTPDNFQSRRPNTSFCFLDIRSPGLGDTAMYLCATSSPLLSSYNEQFFGPGTRLTVL.

For this clone: One end of the junction does not line up with germline, which may come from a read error. The V gene is TRBV7-2, the J gene TRBJ1-1; maybe TRBD1 (6 bases). Germline CDR1 and CDR2: SGHTA and FQGNSA. This CDR3 has 17 residues. The DNA for the CDR3 is TGTGCCAGCACCTTATCTAATCCGGGGGGCATGAACACTGAAGCTTTCTTT. It codes for CASTLSNPGGMNTEAFF.

The rearrangement uses TRBV6-5 and TRBJ1-2, with 10 bases fitting TRBD1. The CDR3 spans 16 residues. Germline CDR1 is MNHEY and CDR2 is SVGAGI. The J segment lost 8 bases and the V segment lost 3 bases, leaving 12 bases of the junction unmatched. CDR3 protein: CASSYGTGATLSGYTF. CDR3 bases: TGTGCCAGCAGTTATGGGACAGGGGCCACCCTAAGCGGCTACACCTTC.

The V call is TRBV10-2, the J call TRBJ2-1; TRBD1 aligns across 9 bases. CDR1 is WSHSY and CDR2 is SAAADI in the germline V gene. The CDR3 covers 16 residues. After removal of 0 bases from V and 8 bases from J, the junction contained 8 bases not matched to a gene. CDR3 in amino acids: CASSESSGQGSDEQFF. CDR3 bases: TGCGCCAGCAGTGAGTCGAGTGGACAGGGGTCCGATGAGCAGTTCTTC.

CDR3 residues: CASSPGVLGQETQYF. The CDR3 coding sequence is TGTGCCAGCAGCCCCGGGGTTTTAGGGCAAGAGACCCAGTACTTC. J is TRBJ2-5 and V is TRBV7-2, with D possibly matching TRBD2 (5 bases). This CDR3 is built from 15 residues. With 5 bases removed from V and 2 bases from J, the gap between germline ends came to 15 bases. Germline V gene data show CDR1 as SGHTA and CDR2 as FQGNSA.

This sequence joins TRBV14 and TRBJ2-2; D may correspond to TRBD1 or TRBD2 (5 bases each). Germline CDR1 and CDR2: SGHDN and FVKESK. The CDR3 consists of 15 residues. V was cut by 6 bases and J by 4 bases, with 15 bases left in between. The chain's CDR3 is CASRWGTESTGELFF. As DNA, the CDR3 is TGTGCCAGCAGATGGGGGACCGAAAGCACCGGGGAGCTGTTTTTT.

The rearrangement links TRBV25-1 to TRBJ1-2; D remains unclear. V was shortened by 5 bases and J by 3 bases, with 16 bases between the two germline ends. This CDR3 spans 15 amino acids. Germline-derived CDR1 and CDR2 are MGHDK and SYGVNS. In DNA form, the CDR3 reads TGTGCCAGCAGTACACACCGGGATGGGGACTATGGCTACACCTTC. It yields the protein CASSTHRDGDYGYTF.

This chain connects TRBV5-1 to TRBJ2-6, with a possible D match to TRBD2 (6 bases). Looked up from germline, CDR1 is SGHRS and CDR2 is YFSETQ. With 0 bases removed from V and 1 base from J, the gap between germline ends came to 11 bases. The length of the CDR3 is 17 residues. CDR3 region: CASSLGWRASGANVLTF. Here the CDR3 DNA reads TGCGCCAGCAGCTTGGGGTGGAGGGCGTCTGGGGCCAACGTCCTGACTTTC.

V and J are TRBV5-1 and TRBJ1-2; TRBD1 might be the D (5 bases). V lost 6 bases and J 0 bases, leaving 15 bases between the germline ends. The CDR3 spans 15 residues. Per germline, CDR1 SGHRS and CDR2 YFSETQ. This CDR3 reads CASNGRAVSNYGYTF. The DNA for the CDR3 is TGCGCCAGCAATGGCAGGGCCGTTTCTAACTATGGCTACACCTTC.

The chain employs TRBV2 and TRBJ1-2; no reliable D call. Trimming removed 3 bases from V and 7 bases from J, with 12 bases in between. Germline values: CDR1 SNHLY, CDR2 FYNNEI. The CDR3 consists of 13 residues. CDR3: CASSDGFRGGYTF. CDR3 nucleotide sequence: TGTGCCAGCAGTGATGGGTTCAGAGGTGGCTACACCTTC.

This clone was picked up one time. The chain uses TRBV7-8 and TRBJ2-1; 12 bases are shared with TRBD2. The CDR3 runs 15 residues. Germline-derived CDR1 and CDR2 are SGHVS and FQNEAQ. The trim removed 3 bases at V and 8 bases at J, leaving 5 bases unmatched. The CDR3 DNA reads as TGTGCCAGCAGCTTCACTAGCGGGGGGCCTTATGAGCAGTTCTTC. Translating it yields CASSFTSGGPYEQFF.

This chain connects TRBV18 to TRBJ1-1; 7 nucleotides match TRBD1. Germline CDR1 and CDR2: KGHSH and LQKENI. V shed 3 bases, J shed 8 bases, and the junction held 12 bases outside the gene matches. The CDR3 length is 15 residues. The CDR3 region has the DNA TGTGCCAGCTCACCCCCGACAGGGATAGAGGCGGAAGCTTTCTTT. Translating it yields CASSPPTGIEAEAFF.

This clone was seen a few times. The chain uses TRBV13 and TRBJ1-6; TRBD1 matches at 8 bases. The CDR3 runs to 14 residues. In germline, CDR1 is PRHDT, CDR2 FYEKMQ (reference sequence). V lost 5 bases and J lost 11; bases outside the gene matches: 8. The CDR3 spells CASSRDRPSTPLHF. CDR3 DNA sequence: TGTGCCAGCAGCCGGGACAGGCCGTCGACACCCCTCCACTTT.